Following are 3 T cell receptor beta chains from one sample sequenced in a study of sequential checkpoint blockade in melanoma. Some clones are missing from TCRdb's copy, which holds only in-frame ones; the method was immunoSEQ multiplex PCR. The sample shows 20,000 to 25,000 clones, roughly 80% of them seen only once. The treatment is: randomized to nivolumab then ipilimumab (arm A) or the reverse (arm B). The sample here was CD8+ T cells sorted from blood (inferred from file names), taken from a patient given nivolumab and ipilimumab in sequence. Receptor source: a human donor with melanoma.

The chain combines TRBV4-1 with TRBJ1-5; maybe TRBD1 (5 bases). Germline CDR1 and CDR2: MGHRA and YSYEKL. CDR3 length: 16 residues. Trimming stripped 4 bases from V and 4 bases from J, with 17 bases between. CDR3 in amino acids: CASSLSFGRGNQPQHF. The CDR3 DNA sequence: TGCGCCAGCAGCCTCAGTTTCGGGAGGGGAAATCAGCCCCAGCATTTT.

This chain connects TRBV9 to TRBJ2-1; D possibly corresponds to TRBD2 (5 bases). Between the trimmed V and J ends, which lost 0 bases and 9 bases, there was a span of 13 bases. This CDR3 spans 14 amino acids. In germline, CDR1 is SGDLS, CDR2 YYNGEE. The CDR3 loop reads CASSVEPGSGEQFF. In nucleotides, the CDR3 is TGTGCCAGCAGCGTAGAGCCGGGATCGGGTGAGCAGTTCTTC. Together with reference TRBV9 and TRBJ2-1, the CDR3 gives the full variable domain: DSGVTQTPKHLITATGQRVTLRCSPRSGDLSVYWYQQSLDQGLQFLIQYYNGEERAKGNILERFSAQQFPDLHSELNLSSLELGDSALYFCASSVEPGSGEQFFGPGTRLTVL.

The J gene is TRBJ2-2, the V gene TRBV12-5; TRBD1 agrees at 9 bases. V trimming: 6 bases; J trimming: 12 bases; junction bases outside the gene matches: 5. This CDR3 contains 12 residues. Germline CDR1 reads LGHNT; CDR2 reads FRNRAP. CDR3 region: CASGPDRGQLFF. CDR3 nucleotides: TGTGCTAGTGGCCCGGACAGGGGCCAGCTGTTTTTT. The full variable domain, with the rest looked up from reference TRBV12-5 and TRBJ2-2, is DARVTQTPRHKVTEMGQEVTMRCQPILGHNTVFWYRQTMMQGLELLAYFRNRAPLDDSGMPKDRFSAEMPDATLATLKIQPSEPRDSAVYFCASGPDRGQLFFGEGSRLTVL.